The rows below give T cell receptor beta chains drawn from one sample of a study of T cell responses to AZD1222 COVID-19 vaccine. Using immunoSEQ multiplex PCR, the repertoire was profiled, and TCRdb retains in-frame clones only, with some absent. The table records about 120,000 clones, roughly nine tenths of them present only once. The starting material was peripheral blood, obtained 28 days after the second AZD1222 dose. The source of these receptors is an adult who received the AZD1222 COVID-19 vaccine. The CDR3 runs from the conserved cysteine through the conserved F or W.

v_call: TRBV5-1
cdr3_aa: CASSLESTQETQYF

v_call: TRBV28
cdr3_aa: CASSLAGDRGYEQYF

v_call: TRBV5-4
cdr3_aa: CASSSGQGDEQYF

v_call: TRBV30
cdr3_aa: CAWIAGVSGNTIYF

v_call: TRBV28
cdr3_aa: CASTLPAGSSISYTF

v_call: TRBV28
cdr3_aa: CASSPDRSELFF

v_call: TRBV7-9
cdr3_aa: CASSLWADNEQFF

v_call: TRBV28
cdr3_aa: CASRYLGDNQPQHF

v_call: TRBV5-5
cdr3_aa: CASSWSTYSNQPQHF

v_call: TRBV6-1
cdr3_aa: CASSEMPGGLGQPQHF

v_call: TRBV5-1
cdr3_aa: CASSLAITLAAAETQYF

v_call: TRBV7-3
cdr3_aa: CASSLRGAGTGELFF

v_call: TRBV9
cdr3_aa: CASSVASRSGANVLTF

v_call: TRBV7-9
cdr3_aa: CASSLRTDYGYTF

v_call: TRBV10-3
cdr3_aa: CAISEGVGTEAFF

v_call: TRBV18
cdr3_aa: CASSPNRDNLYGYTF

v_call: TRBV27
cdr3_aa: CASGQGSSSYEQYF

v_call: TRBV5-4
cdr3_aa: CASSLGGSSYNEQFF

v_call: TRBV5-6
cdr3_aa: CASSLSPGGGFSYNEQFF

v_call: TRBV6-6
cdr3_aa: CASSFQPGTTEAFF

v_call: TRBV18
cdr3_aa: CASSPTELGQGADTQYF

v_call: TRBV9
cdr3_aa: CASSTAPDIATRVYGYTF